This T cell receptor beta chain came from a study of PD-1 blockade in mismatch repair-deficient tumors. Germline V gene lookup returns CDR1 MNHNY and CDR2 SVGAGI (reference sequence). The CDR3 runs to 15 residues. The germline V and J ends were trimmed by 6 bases and 0 bases, with 12 bases remaining between them. TCRdb's copy holds only in-frame clones and misses some; the assay was immunoSEQ multiplex PCR. The sample has around 100,000 clones, roughly 80% seen once. This clone was detected once. This chain joins TRBV6-6 and TRBJ1-5, with D hard to call. The material sequenced was peripheral blood, taken approximately 64 weeks after starting pembrolizumab. The TCR comes from an adult with mismatch repair-deficient cancer. CDR3 sequence (DNA): TGTGCCAGCAGGGACCGTGCAAATAGCAATCAGCCCCAGCATTTT. Residues: CASRDRANSNQPQHF.